The 3 T cell receptor beta chains below were found in one sample sequenced in a study of CD8+ T cells in alopecia areata. Noted treatment: oral pan-JAK inhibitor, 5-10 mg twice daily. Following extraction, RNA underwent reverse transcription to cDNA, which served as the sequencing template. Profiling relied on immunoSEQ multiplex PCR, and the TCRdb table lists in-frame clones only, not all of them. This sample yields some 180,000 clones, of which 51% are seen a single time; 10% belongs to the top ten. Source: CD8+ T cells sorted from blood, taken at week 52, from a patient treated with tofacitinib. The receptors here all came from a human donor with alopecia areata.

V usage is TRBV7-2 and J usage is TRBJ2-1; D unclear. The germline V gene encodes CDR1 SGHTA and CDR2 FQGNSA. Trimming cost V 0 bases and J 1 base, with 7 bases left between them. This CDR3 comprises 15 residues. DNA of the CDR3: TGTGCCAGCAGCTTAGCGTACGGATCCTACAATGAGCAGTTCTTC. Its protein product is CASSLAYGSYNEQFF.

This clone was picked up a small number of times. The V call is TRBV13, the J call TRBJ2-2; no clear D gene. Trimming pared 2 bases from V and 3 bases from J, leaving 1 base between. Germline CDR1 reads PRHDT; CDR2 reads FYEKMQ (reference sequence). The CDR3 length is 12 residues. CDR3 nucleotides: TGTGCCAGCAGCTTATACACCGGGGAGCTGTTTTTT. Protein product: CASSLYTGELFF.

This clone was picked up one time. The chain recombines TRBV9 with TRBJ2-7; D is perhaps TRBD2 (5 bases). CDR1 is SGDLS and CDR2 is YYNGEE in the germline V gene. The V and J ends lost 4 bases and 7 bases respectively, with 15 bases between them. The CDR3 is made up of 13 amino acids. The CDR3 protein is CASSPSVGGEQYF. Here the CDR3 DNA reads TGTGCCAGCAGCCCTAGTGTAGGCGGGGAGCAGTACTTC.